This passage covers 26 T cell receptor beta chains from one sample sequenced in a study of blood T cell repertoires in COVID-19. Sequencing used immunoSEQ multiplex PCR; TCRdb keeps in-frame clones, though not all of them. This table has roughly 150,000 clones, 75% to 90% appearing once. Sequenced input: peripheral blood. The receptor source for this set is a woman between 70 and 85 years old with acute or convalescent COVID-19.

The chain carries TRBV21-1 and TRBJ1-6; the tabulated D call, TRBD1, remains unverified against the DNA. TRBV21-1 is a listed pseudogene. The length of the CDR3 is 14 residues. This CDR3 is CASSKVTGDSPLHF. Here the CDR3 DNA reads TGTGCCAGCAGCAAGGTAACAGGGGACTCACCCCTCCACTTT.

This sequence joins TRBV6-5 and TRBJ2-3, with D perhaps TRBD2 (5 bases). Per the germline V gene, CDR1 is MNHEY and CDR2 is SVGAGI. CDR3 size: 16 residues. V lost 1 base and J lost 4, with 15 bases in between. The CDR3 sequence: CASSYYGGGGADTQYF. DNA for the CDR3: TGTGCCAGCAGTTACTACGGCGGTGGAGGAGCAGATACGCAGTATTTT.

In this sample, this clone turned up once. The rearrangement uses TRBV6-2 or TRBV6-3 and TRBJ1-4; 8 positions match TRBD1. Looked up from germline, CDR1 is MNHEY and CDR2 is SVGEGT. The CDR3 sequence is 13 residues long. The ends lost 4 bases at V and 7 bases at J; junction bases unmatched: 2. The DNA of the CDR3 is TGTGCCAGCAGTTTGGACAGGGCTGAAAAACTGTTTTTT. It yields the protein CASSLDRAEKLFF.

The chain links TRBV7-2 to TRBJ2-1, with D perhaps TRBD1 (5 bases). The germline V gene has CDR1 SGHTA and CDR2 FQGNSA. Trimming removed 4 bases at V and 10 bases at J, with 14 bases between. This CDR3 contains 13 residues. CDR3 protein: CASSSRGFGEQFF. The CDR3 region has the DNA TGTGCCAGCAGCTCAAGGGGTTTTGGAGAGCAGTTCTTC.

This chain joins TRBV7-8 and TRBJ1-1; 7 positions match TRBD1. V gave up 5 bases and J gave up 0 bases; unmatched junction bases: 9. CDR3 size: 16 residues. CDR1 and CDR2 from the germline V gene are SGHVS and FQNEAQ. CDR3 DNA: TGTGCCAGCAGCCCCCCCGGGACAGCCATGAACACTGAAGCTTTCTTT. Translating gives CASSPPGTAMNTEAFF.

The J gene is TRBJ1-3, the V gene TRBV11-2, with 8 nucleotides matching TRBD1. V gave up 3 bases and J gave up 1 base; unmatched junction bases: 5. The CDR3 consists of 16 residues. Germline-derived CDR1 and CDR2 are SGHAT and FQNNGV. The CDR3 bases are TGTGCCAGCAGCTTGGTACAGGGGGGGTCTGGAAACACCATATATTTT. Its translation: CASSLVQGGSGNTIYF.

This chain connects TRBV6-1 to TRBJ2-2; 15 bases match TRBD2. V lost 2 bases to trimming and J lost 5 bases; unmatched junction nucleotides: 9. The germline V gene encodes CDR1 MNHNS and CDR2 SASEGT. This CDR3 is built from 19 residues. The CDR3 spells CASSEMGLAGGTRTGELFF. CDR3 nucleotide sequence: TGTGCCAGCAGTGAAATGGGACTAGCGGGGGGAACGCGTACCGGGGAGCTGTTTTTT.

This clone showed up just a few times. The V call is TRBV18, the J call TRBJ1-5, with 7 nucleotides matching TRBD1. Germline CDR1 reads KGHSH; CDR2 reads LQKENI. This CDR3 is 16 amino acids long. V shed 2 bases and J 6 bases; nucleotides not matched to a gene: 10. The CDR3 loop reads CASSPETGFASQPQHF. The CDR3 nucleotides read TGTGCCAGCTCACCAGAGACAGGGTTCGCGAGTCAGCCCCAGCATTTT.

The V call is TRBV28, the J call TRBJ1-5; D uncertain. Germline CDR1 reads MDHEN; CDR2 reads SYDVKM. CDR3 length: 12 amino acids. V lost 8 bases, J lost 3 bases, and 8 bases lay in between. Written as DNA, the CDR3 is TGTGCCAGCGGCCCCGTCAATCAGCCCCAGCATTTT. Translation: CASGPVNQPQHF.

This chain joins TRBV4-1 and TRBJ1-4; 9 bases align to TRBD1. Germline trimming cut 5 bases from V and 8 bases from J; bases unmatched to any gene: 15. Per germline, CDR1 MGHRA and CDR2 YSYEKL. CDR3 length: 17 residues. The CDR3 sequence: CASSSGTGPRLGEKLFF. For the CDR3, the DNA is TGCGCCAGCAGCTCCGGGACAGGGCCCCGACTAGGAGAAAAACTGTTTTTT.

This clone was observed a handful of times. V usage is TRBV7-2 and J usage is TRBJ2-4; D may be TRBD1 (5 bases). Trimming took off 1 base at V and 1 base at J, with 11 bases between the two ends. Looked up from germline, CDR1 is SGHTA and CDR2 is FQGNSA. This CDR3 has 16 residues. CDR3: CASSLEGYRAKNIQYF. CDR3 DNA: TGTGCCAGCAGCTTAGAGGGGTATCGGGCCAAAAACATTCAGTACTTC.

The chain is built from TRBV28 and TRBJ1-2, with D possibly TRBD1 on 6 matching bases. There are 14 residues in the CDR3. Trimming stripped 2 bases from V and 8 bases from J, with 15 bases between. Germline loops: CDR1 MDHEN, CDR2 SYDVKM. The CDR3: CASSLVGGGRGYTF. The CDR3 nucleotides are TGTGCCAGCAGTTTAGTCGGCGGGGGCCGAGGCTACACCTTC.

The rearrangement uses TRBV5-1 and TRBJ2-5; 7 bases line up with TRBD2. Germline V gene lookup returns CDR1 SGHRS and CDR2 YFSETQ. This CDR3 has 16 amino acids. V was pared by 0 bases and J by 1 base, with 6 bases of the junction left unmatched. The CDR3 region is CASSLGVTSPQETQYF. The CDR3 coding sequence is TGCGCCAGCAGCTTGGGGGTGACTAGCCCCCAAGAGACCCAGTACTTC. Based on the CDR3 plus reference TRBV5-1 and TRBJ2-5, the full variable domain is KAGVTQTPRYLIKTRGQQVTLSCSPISGHRSVSWYQQTPGQGLQFLFEYFSETQRNKGNFPGRFSGRQFSNSRSEMNVSTLELGDSALYLCASSLGVTSPQETQYFGPGTRLLVL.

This chain connects TRBV24-1 to TRBJ1-2; D ambiguous. The germline CDR1 and CDR2 sequences are KGHDR and SFDVKD. V shed 3 bases and J shed 8 bases, with 15 bases lying between them. The CDR3 has 14 residues. Here the CDR3 DNA reads TGTGCCACCAGTGATACAACACCGGCCGGGGGCTACACCTTC. Encoded protein: CATSDTTPAGGYTF.

The genes are TRBV9 and TRBJ1-6; D is perhaps TRBD1 (6 bases). V was trimmed by 0 bases and J by 7 bases, leaving 14 bases between them. The germline V gene has CDR1 SGDLS and CDR2 YYNGEE. The CDR3 spans 16 residues. The CDR3 loop is CASSVGGQSINSPLHF. The DNA of the CDR3 is TGTGCCAGCAGCGTAGGCGGACAGTCCATCAATTCACCCCTCCACTTT.

The J gene is TRBJ1-2, the V gene TRBV2; D is unresolved. Between the trimmed V and J ends, which lost 7 bases and 7 bases, there was a span of 19 bases. Germline loops: CDR1 SNHLY, CDR2 FYNNEI. This CDR3 comprises 14 residues. The CDR3 nucleotides read TGTGCCAGCACCTCCACCGGGTCCAAAGGTGGCTACACCTTC. Translating it yields CASTSTGSKGGYTF.

The J gene is TRBJ1-4, the V gene TRBV9, with TRBD1 matching over 8 bases. Germline CDR1 is SGDLS and CDR2 is YYNGEE. V was pared by 4 bases and J by 0 bases, with 8 bases of the junction left unmatched. The CDR3 loop spans 17 amino acids. The CDR3 loop is CASSPQGANPTNEKLFF. CDR3 in DNA: TGTGCCAGCAGCCCGCAGGGGGCGAATCCAACTAATGAAAAACTGTTTTTT.

The V and J genes are TRBV3-1 (or the pseudogene TRBV3-2) and TRBJ1-5; no reliable D call. Deletions cut 1 base from V and 9 bases from J, with 10 bases between. Looked up from germline, CDR1 is LGHDT and CDR2 is YNNKEL (reference sequence). CDR3 size: 13 residues. CDR3 coding DNA: TGTGCCAGCAGCCAAGGGTTAGTTGGGCCCCAGCATTTT. Amino acids: CASSQGLVGPQHF.

The gene calls are TRBV7-9 and TRBJ1-3; tentatively, D is TRBD1 (5 bases). The V and J ends lost 1 base and 0 bases respectively, with 13 bases between them. Germline V gene data show CDR1 as SEHNR and CDR2 as FQNEAQ (reference sequence). The CDR3 is 17 amino acids. The CDR3 nucleotides are TGTGCCAGCAGCTTAGGGGACGGGAGGGGCTCTGGAAACACCATATATTTT. Protein sequence: CASSLGDGRGSGNTIYF.

This clone is a singleton in its sample. V is TRBV19 and J is TRBJ1-5; D unresolved. The CDR3 runs to 16 residues. Germline V lookup: CDR1 LNHDA, CDR2 SQIVND (reference sequence). The V end was cut by 6 bases, the J end by 0 bases, with 15 bases between. CDR3 amino acids: CASRPLDGGSNQPQHF. CDR3 coding DNA: TGTGCCAGTAGACCCCTGGACGGAGGTAGCAATCAGCCCCAGCATTTT.

The chain is built from TRBV7-2 and TRBJ1-1; 7 bases map to TRBD1. CDR3 length: 14 amino acids. V gave up 5 bases and J gave up 6 bases; unmatched junction bases: 9. CDR1 is SGHTA, CDR2 FQGNSA, per germline. CDR3 residues: CASSHRGLIPEAFF. In DNA form, the CDR3 reads TGTGCCAGCAGCCACAGGGGACTGATCCCTGAAGCTTTCTTT.

The V call is TRBV28, the J call TRBJ1-2; TRBD1 matches at 7 bases. CDR1 and CDR2 (germline): MDHEN, SYDVKM. Trimming took 5 bases from V and 2 from J; bases not matched to a gene: 5. This CDR3 comprises 14 residues. CDR3 DNA: TGTGCCAGCAGTATTCCAGGGGGAAACTATGGCTACACCTTC. Translating it yields CASSIPGGNYGYTF.

J is TRBJ1-4 and V is TRBV18, with 7 nucleotides matching TRBD1. The CDR3 is 13 residues long. V lost 4 bases and J lost 5; bases outside the gene matches: 1. Per germline, CDR1 KGHSH and CDR2 LQKENI. The CDR3 sequence is CASSLGQNEKLFF. As DNA, the CDR3 is TGTGCCAGCTCACTGGGACAGAATGAAAAACTGTTTTTT.

The chain combines TRBV3-1 (or the pseudogene TRBV3-2) with TRBJ1-5, with D tentatively TRBD1 (6 bases). In germline, CDR1 is LGHDT, CDR2 YNNKEL (reference sequence). The V and J ends lost 4 bases and 4 bases respectively, with 8 bases between them. There are 13 residues in the CDR3. The CDR3 DNA reads TGTGCCAGCAGCCCTGGGACAAATCAGCCCCAGCATTTT. This codes for CASSPGTNQPQHF.

The V call is TRBV3-1 (or the pseudogene TRBV3-2), the J call TRBJ2-1; a possible D gene is TRBD2 (5 bases). V gave up 7 bases and J gave up 9 bases, with 16 bases separating them. Germline V lookup: CDR1 LGHDT, CDR2 YNNKEL (reference sequence). There are 13 residues in the CDR3. The CDR3 region is CASTLALRREQFF. CDR3 coding DNA: TGTGCCAGCACCCTAGCCCTTCGCCGTGAGCAGTTCTTC.

For the CDR3, the DNA is TGTGCCAGCAGTGGTATTAGAGCTTTCTTT. It is translated as CASSGIRAFF. V is TRBV12-3 or TRBV12-4 and J is TRBJ1-1; D remains unclear. The V end was cut by 5 bases, the J end by 10 bases, with 8 bases between. The CDR3 covers 10 residues.